The rows below give T cell receptor beta chains drawn from one sample of a study of vaccination effects on CD4 cells after COVID-19. Clones were sequenced by immunoSEQ multiplex PCR, and TCRdb holds only the in-frame ones, with some missing. The data contain 20,000 to 30,000 clones, 76% of them singletons. For these receptors, no antigen is known. The sample in question was CD4+ T cells from PBMCs cultured with HCoV-NL63 spike peptides, obtained before COVID-19 vaccination. The receptors here all came from a human donor who received a COVID-19 vaccine. Each CDR3 is given with its conserved first and last residue. A D gene is named only where the DNA matches it firmly. The size field is filled for only some rows; it gives once, few, many or a size class.

V gene	D gene	clone size	J gene	CDR3 protein	CDR3 DNA
TRBV3-1/TRBV3-2	TRBD1	.	TRBJ1-1	CASGQGGINTEAFF	TGTGCCAGCGGACAGGGGGGTATAAACACTGAAGCTTTCTTT
TRBV10-3	TRBD1	.	TRBJ1-5	CAISEGGQGATQPQHF	TGTGCCATCAGTGAAGGGGGGCAGGGGGCAACCCAGCCCCAGCATTTT
TRBV7-9	TRBD2	.	TRBJ2-3	CASSFILAGSTDTQYF	TGTGCCAGCAGCTTTATTCTAGCGGGGAGCACAGATACGCAGTATTTT
TRBV5-1	.	.	TRBJ1-1	CASSLGDDTEAFF	TGCGCCAGCAGCTTGGGGGATGACACTGAAGCTTTCTTT
TRBV15	.	.	TRBJ1-4	CATSRGFHGEKLFF	TGTGCCACCAGCAGAGGGTTCCATGGGGAAAAACTGTTTTTT
TRBV20-1	TRBD1	.	TRBJ2-5	CSASRQGNGAGETQYF	TGCAGTGCTAGTAGACAGGGGAACGGTGCCGGGGAGACCCAGTACTTC
TRBV13	.	.	TRBJ2-7	CASSLGRAGSYEQYF	TGTGCCAGCAGCTTAGGCAGGGCTGGGTCCTACGAGCAGTACTTC
TRBV5-6	.	.	TRBJ1-1	CASSFYRDSINTEAFF	TGTGCCAGCAGCTTTTATAGGGACTCAATCAACACTGAAGCTTTCTTT
TRBV9	.	.	TRBJ2-2	CASSVAMGEPGGELFF	TGTGCCAGCAGCGTAGCCATGGGAGAGCCGGGAGGGGAGCTGTTTTTT
TRBV3-1/TRBV3-2	.	.	TRBJ1-5	CASSQDSQNNQPQHF	TGTGCCAGCAGCCAAGACAGCCAGAACAATCAGCCCCAGCATTTT
TRBV11-2	TRBD2	.	TRBJ2-2	CASSSNSGPATGELFF	TGTGCCAGCAGCTCCAATAGCGGGCCGGCAACCGGGGAGCTGTTTTTT
TRBV6-5	TRBD2	.	TRBJ2-1	CASSHGTSGLIRQFF	TGTGCCAGCAGCCACGGGACTAGCGGACTTATACGGCAGTTCTTC
TRBV27	.	few	TRBJ2-7	CASSHRYEQYF	TGTGCCAGCAGTCATCGGTACGAGCAGTACTTC
TRBV27	.	.	TRBJ1-6	CASSYRWGNNSPLHF	TGTGCCAGCAGTTACCGGTGGGGCAATAATTCACCCCTCCACTTT
TRBV9	TRBD2	.	TRBJ2-3	CASSVAGGILPDTQYF	TGTGCCAGCAGCGTAGCGGGAGGAATTCTTCCAGATACGCAGTATTTT
TRBV29-1	TRBD1	.	TRBJ1-2	CSASPGTVYGYTF	TGCAGCGCCTCCCCCGGGACAGTCTATGGCTACACCTTC
TRBV10-1	.	.	TRBJ1-1	CASKVLAFF	TGCGCCAGCAAGGTTCTGGCTTTCTTT
TRBV6-5	.	few	TRBJ1-1	CASSLSGGRAEAFF	TGTGCCAGCAGCCTTTCGGGGGGGCGCGCTGAAGCTTTCTTT
TRBV20-1	.	.	TRBJ2-1	CSASPLARTWDEQFF	TGCAGTGCTAGTCCGCTAGCACGGACTTGGGATGAGCAGTTCTTC
TRBV24-1	.	.	TRBJ2-7	CATSKDSYEQYF	TGTGCCACCAGTAAAGACAGCTACGAGCAGTACTTC
TRBV18	TRBD2	.	TRBJ2-1	CASSGGSSDNEQFF	TGTGCCAGCTCAGGCGGGAGTTCCGACAATGAGCAGTTCTTC
TRBV9	.	.	TRBJ2-1	CASSTVEWSYNEQFF	TGTGCCAGCAGTACTGTCGAATGGTCCTACAATGAGCAGTTCTTC
TRBV5-5	.	few	TRBJ2-7	CASSGGNFHEQYF	TGTGCCAGCAGTGGGGGAAACTTCCACGAGCAGTACTTC
TRBV5-1	.	.	TRBJ2-7	CASSLAGGASSYEQYF	TGCGCCAGCAGCTTGGCTGGCGGGGCGAGCTCCTACGAGCAGTACTTC
TRBV9	.	few	TRBJ2-1	CASSVGTALSYNEQFF	TGTGCCAGCAGCGTAGGGACAGCCTTATCCTACAATGAGCAGTTCTTC
TRBV7-7	.	.	TRBJ2-5	CASSLGRLVGPETQYF	TGTGCCAGCAGCTTGGGCCGGCTAGTGGGTCCAGAGACCCAGTACTTC
TRBV28	.	few	TRBJ1-5	CASSLLTGNNQPQHF	TGTGCCAGCAGTTTACTCACAGGGAACAATCAGCCCCAGCATTTT
TRBV15	.	.	TRBJ1-5	CATSTGANSNQPQHF	TGTGCCACCAGCACTGGTGCGAATAGCAATCAGCCCCAGCATTTT
TRBV5-6	.	.	TRBJ1-2	CASSQKGGGGYTF	TGTGCCAGCAGCCAAAAAGGGGGGGGCGGCTACACCTTC
TRBV5-1	.	.	TRBJ2-7	CASSLGPRGGVSVEQYF	TGCGCCAGCAGCTTGGGCCCCAGGGGAGGAGTTAGTGTCGAGCAGTACTTC
TRBV5-1	.	.	TRBJ2-1	CASSLEGHSSYNEQFF	TGCGCCAGCAGCTTGGAGGGACACTCCTCCTACAATGAGCAGTTCTTC
TRBV18	.	once	TRBJ1-2	CASSPSALSGYTF	TGTGCCAGCTCACCGTCCGCTTTAAGCGGCTACACCTTC
TRBV5-4	.	.	TRBJ1-2	CASSSGVNYGYTF	TGTGCCAGCAGCTCCGGGGTTAACTATGGCTACACCTTC
TRBV19	.	.	TRBJ1-2	CATEYHGYTF	TGTGCCACAGAGTACCATGGCTACACCTTC
TRBV30	TRBD1	.	TRBJ1-2	CAWGWTGGSGYTF	TGTGCCTGGGGATGGACAGGGGGAAGTGGCTACACCTTC
TRBV11-2	.	.	TRBJ2-7	CASSLTYSSYEQYF	TGTGCCAGCAGCTTAACCTACAGCTCCTACGAGCAGTACTTC
TRBV12-3/TRBV12-4	.	.	TRBJ2-5	CASSPLARETQYF	TGTGCCAGCAGCCCGCTAGCGAGAGAGACCCAGTACTTC
TRBV5-1	.	.	TRBJ1-1	CASSRGEGDTEAFF	TGCGCCAGCAGCCGGGGCGAGGGGGACACTGAAGCTTTCTTT
TRBV5-1	TRBD2	.	TRBJ2-5	CASTTAGGIQETQYF	TGCGCCAGTACTACAGCGGGGGGGATCCAAGAGACCCAGTACTTC
TRBV18	TRBD1	.	TRBJ2-3	CASSTGTVEYF	TGTGCCAGCTCAACCGGGACAGTCGAGTATTTT
TRBV5-6	.	.	TRBJ2-7	CASSYDTPASYEQYF	TGTGCCAGCAGCTACGACACACCGGCCTCTTACGAGCAGTACTTC
TRBV28	TRBD2	.	TRBJ2-7	CASSLAGLAGGLSYEQYF	TGTGCCAGCAGTTTAGCCGGACTAGCGGGAGGACTCTCCTACGAGCAGTACTTC
TRBV10-3	.	.	TRBJ2-3	CAISEEVVTDTQYF	TGTGCCATCAGTGAGGAGGTAGTTACGGATACGCAGTATTTT
TRBV5-5	TRBD2	once	TRBJ2-2	CASSGTSGVYSGELFF	TGTGCCAGCAGCGGTACTAGCGGGGTGTATTCCGGGGAGCTGTTTTTT
TRBV30	TRBD1	.	TRBJ2-2	CAWQRDRGRRRPPGELFF	TGTGCCTGGCAACGGGACAGGGGGCGAAGGCGTCCCCCCGGGGAGCTGTTTTTT
TRBV5-1	.	.	TRBJ2-1	CASSLGSSYNEQFF	TGCGCCAGCAGCTTGGGAAGCTCCTACAATGAGCAGTTCTTC
TRBV19	TRBD1	few	TRBJ2-7	CASMGQLYEQYF	TGTGCCAGTATGGGACAGCTATACGAGCAGTACTTC
TRBV6-1	.	.	TRBJ2-3	CASSANRVNQGSDTQYF	TGTGCCAGCAGTGCAAACAGGGTAAATCAAGGTTCCGATACGCAGTATTTT
TRBV18	.	few	TRBJ2-5	CASSPRRNQETQYF	TGTGCCAGCTCACCACGACGGAACCAAGAGACCCAGTACTTC
TRBV7-9	.	.	TRBJ2-5	CASSLAGIQGTQYF	TGTGCCAGCAGCTTAGCGGGAATACAGGGGACCCAGTACTTC
TRBV7-9	TRBD1	few	TRBJ1-6	CASSLGGTGVFPLHF	TGTGCCAGCAGCTTAGGGGGGACAGGGGTTTTTCCCCTCCACTTT